This T cell receptor beta chain comes out of a study of human T cells and chemical hapten exposure. Overall study: Women made up most patients, who had alopecia areata, totalis or universalis.

The library attached unique molecular identifiers to individual cDNA molecules. TCRdb fed the RACE reads into MiXCR, producing one record per CDR3 protein. Among around 360,000 distinct CDR3 sequences listed, about 6% were seen once. This CDR3 is built from 14 residues. Trimming cost V 4 bases and J 0 bases, with 10 bases left between them. The germline CDR1 and CDR2 sequences are LGHDT and YNNKEL (reference sequence). The time point is: patch test 2, 6 weeks after DPC sensitization. Described treatment: therapeutic diphenylcyclopropenone sensitization with weekly scalp DPC. This clonotype came up many times.

The receptor's source is a woman aged 18-35 years with alopecia areata. Some clones in this sample may be carry-over from other donors' samples. The rearrangement links TRBV3-1 to TRBJ2-7, with D possibly being TRBD2 (5 bases). The material was whole blood, obtained in connection with sensitization to the hapten diphenylcyclopropenone (DPC). The CDR3 DNA sequence: TGTGCCAGCAGCCCCGACGGGGTCTCCTACGAGCAGTACTTC. Its protein is CASSPDGVSYEQYF.